The source of this T cell receptor beta chain is a study of blood T cell repertoires in COVID-19. TCRdb's table, derived via immunoSEQ multiplex PCR, lists solely in-frame clones and lacks some. The sample has approximately 150,000 clones, 79% seen once. A Seattle source enrolled patients during active infection and followed them longitudinally. This CDR3 region has 14 residues. Germline lookup yields CDR1 LGHDT and CDR2 YNNKEL (reference sequence). V lost 1 base, J lost 6 bases, and 9 bases lay in between. Sequencing used peripheral blood. The receptor comes from a woman aged 60-75 years with COVID-19, enrolled during active disease. This chain joins TRBV3-1 (or the pseudogene TRBV3-2) and TRBJ2-2; D uncertain. The CDR3 DNA reads TGTGCCAGCAGCCAAGTCGCCAGGTCCGGGGAGCTGTTTTTT. Amino acids: CASSQVARSGELFF.